This TCR beta chain appears in the sequencing data of a study of blood T cell repertoires in COVID-19. Study details: Sample material is recorded as cDNA or gDNA derived from T cells, B-cell-depleted T cells, or PBMCs.

Seattle patients were enrolled during active infection and followed longitudinally. This clone was seen a few times. As handled by the study authors: Reference gene primer amplification in the assay estimated nucleated cell counts. Measured with immunoSEQ multiplex PCR; TCRdb has only the in-frame clones, and not every one. That table is the source of V, J and clone size, and D and trimming were worked out from the DNA. The sample holds roughly 330,000 clones, approximately 86% seen once. This CDR3 is built from 14 residues. Germline CDR1 and CDR2: KGHSH and LQKENI. V was cut by 2 bases and J by 6 bases, with 13 bases left in between.

The V call is TRBV18, the J call TRBJ1-1; D call uncertain. Sequencing was carried out using peripheral blood. The sequence derives from a young man with COVID-19, enrolled during active disease. The chain's CDR3 is CASSPRGLRAEAFF. CDR3 nucleotides: TGTGCCAGCTCACCAAGAGGCTTGCGGGCTGAAGCTTTCTTT.